This TCR beta chain was profiled in a study of shared clonotypes between healthy human individuals. Study in general: Each donor had three CD4 naive, three CD4 memory, two CD8 naive and one CD8 memory plate.

Only Caucasian adults living in Nashville, Tennessee made up the donor group. As regards this clone: Its antigen is not known.

Regarding the study as a whole: Represented diversity, genetic and exposure-history alike, was limited by few donors.

CDR1 is SNHLY, CDR2 FYNNEI, per germline. The CDR3 is 15 amino acids. V dropped 0 bases and J dropped 2 bases, with 7 bases sitting between them. Evenly divided among several immunoSEQ plates was the genomic DNA of each subset. TCRdb's table, derived via immunoSEQ multiplex PCR, lists solely in-frame clones and lacks some. The sample has roughly 320,000 clones, around nine tenths seen once. This receptor was obtained from a man in his late teens or twenties in good health. The sequencing sample was made of memory CD8+ T cells sorted from blood. Subset indicated: CD45RO+ cells pooled with CCR7-negative TemRA cells. The chain carries TRBV2 and TRBJ2-2; D ambiguous. The CDR3 is CASSEALGNTGELFF. CDR3 DNA sequence: TGTGCCAGCAGTGAAGCCCTCGGAAACACCGGGGAGCTGTTTTTT.